Sequencing of this TCR beta chain was carried out in a study of human T cells and chemical hapten exposure. In regard to this clonotype: Its antigen is unidentified.

TCRdb re-called the RACE reads through MiXCR, storing one row per CDR3 protein. The table lists over 80,000 distinct CDR3 sequences, around 9.9% of them singletons, with approximately 0.99% in the top ten. CDR1 and CDR2 from the germline V gene are DFQATT and SNEGSKA (reference sequence). V lost 3 bases to trimming and J lost 4 bases; unmatched junction nucleotides: 2. The CDR3 has 12 amino acids. Findings of the study overall: Each of the donors had alopecia, so their immune responses may not resemble those of healthy people. TCRs whose frequency exceeded 1 in 1000 remained the same following DPC sensitization.

Time point denoted: patch test 3, about 24 weeks after DPC sensitization. As for treatment: therapeutic diphenylcyclopropenone sensitization with weekly scalp DPC. Alopecia patients between 18 and 70 years old and suitable for DPC were used as donors. This material consisted of whole blood, taken in connection with sensitization to the hapten diphenylcyclopropenone (DPC). The chain recombines TRBV20-1 with TRBJ2-7; TRBD2 matches 8 bases. This sequence originates from a woman in her thirties with alopecia areata. Some clones in this sample may be carry-over from other donors' samples. CDR3 in DNA: TGCAGTGCTAGCGGGAGGGCTTACGAGCAGTACTTC. It is translated as CSASGRAYEQYF.